These 22 T cell receptor beta chains share one sample of origin, sequenced in a study of blood T cell repertoires in COVID-19. TCRdb's table, derived via immunoSEQ multiplex PCR, lists solely in-frame clones and lacks some. The profile covers roughly 400,000 clones, with 87% appearing a single time and about a tenth taken by the ten largest. Sequences were obtained from PBMCs or T cells enriched from blood (not recorded which). All receptors come from a woman aged 45-65 years who had recovered from COVID-19.

The table lists this clone with a count of one. V gene TRBV4-1 combines with J gene TRBJ1-1; no clear D gene. The ends were cut back, 3 bases at V and 1 base at J, with 9 bases in the middle. The CDR3 spans 14 residues. Germline CDR1 and CDR2: MGHRA and YSYEKL. The CDR3 sequence: CASSQDDTNTEAFF. DNA for the CDR3: TGCGCCAGCAGCCAGGATGACACGAACACTGAAGCTTTCTTT.

The CDR3 protein is CASSQGPGTEAFF. The CDR3 DNA is TGTGCCAGCAGCCAGGGCCCAGGCACTGAAGCTTTCTTT. V gene TRBV14 combines with J gene TRBJ1-1, with D unclear. With 3 bases removed from V and 4 bases from J, the gap between germline ends came to 9 bases. CDR1 and CDR2 (germline): SGHDN, FVKESK. The CDR3 has 13 amino acids.

V gene TRBV19 combines with J gene TRBJ1-2, with 7 bases identical to TRBD1. This CDR3 has 15 amino acids. Germline CDR1 reads LNHDA; CDR2 reads SQIVND (reference sequence). Germline trimming cut 9 bases from V and 2 bases from J; bases unmatched to any gene: 12. The chain's CDR3 is CASRGAPLLNYGYTF. The CDR3 coding sequence is TGTGCCAGCAGGGGGGCCCCCCTCCTAAACTATGGCTACACCTTC. Together with reference TRBV19 and TRBJ1-2, the CDR3 gives the full variable domain: DGGITQSPKYLFRKEGQNVTLSCEQNLNHDAMYWYRQDPGQGLRLIYYSQIVNDFQKGDIAEGYSVSREKKESFPLTVTSAQKNPTAFYLCASRGAPLLNYGYTFGSGTRLTVV.

This chain connects TRBV5-1 to TRBJ2-2; the match to TRBD2 covers 8 bases. Germline values: CDR1 SGHRS, CDR2 YFSETQ. The CDR3 extends over 14 amino acids. Germline trimming cut 4 bases from V and 4 bases from J; bases unmatched to any gene: 3. The CDR3, as DNA: TGCGCCAGCAGCACGGGGGGGCGCACCGGGGAGCTGTTTTTT. Protein: CASSTGGRTGELFF. Supplemented by reference TRBV5-1 and TRBJ2-2, the full variable domain reads KAGVTQTPRYLIKTRGQQVTLSCSPISGHRSVSWYQQTPGQGLQFLFEYFSETQRNKGNFPGRFSGRQFSNSRSEMNVSTLELGDSALYLCASSTGGRTGELFFGEGSRLTVL.

The chain carries TRBV7-8 and TRBJ2-3; a weak D match, TRBD2 (6 bases). Germline V gene data show CDR1 as SGHVS and CDR2 as FQNEAQ. This CDR3 spans 15 amino acids. The V end was cut by 9 bases, the J end by 5 bases, with 21 bases between. CDR3 nucleotides: TGTGCCAGTCTACCCCGGACTATTTCAGGAGATACGCAGTATTTT. Its translation: CASLPRTISGDTQYF.

This chain connects TRBV3-1 (or the pseudogene TRBV3-2) to TRBJ1-1; TRBD1 is a possible D gene (6 bases). The CDR3 runs 14 residues. Trimming took off 3 bases at V and 1 base at J, with 9 bases between the two ends. Per germline, CDR1 LGHDT and CDR2 YNNKEL (reference sequence). For the CDR3, the DNA is TGTGCCAGCAGCCAGGAAGGGGGGAACACTGAAGCTTTCTTT. This gives the protein CASSQEGGNTEAFF.

This chain joins TRBV11-2 and TRBJ1-2, with D tentatively TRBD1 (6 bases). This CDR3 spans 15 amino acids. Trimming removed 0 bases from V and 4 bases from J, with 12 bases in between. The germline gives CDR1 SGHAT, CDR2 FQNNGV. CDR3 DNA: TGTGCCAGCAGCTTAGAACCCGGGACACCCTATGGCTACACCTTC. It specifies CASSLEPGTPYGYTF.

This clone was found once. The V gene is TRBV5-8, the J gene TRBJ2-1, with 9 bases aligning to TRBD2. CDR1 is SGHTS, CDR2 YDEGEE, per germline. This CDR3 is built from 17 residues. The V gene end was trimmed by 4 bases and the J gene end by 1 base; junction bases not matched to a gene: 9. This CDR3 reads CASSRDPTSGSYNEQFF. The CDR3 DNA reads TGTGCCAGCAGCCGCGATCCGACTAGCGGATCCTACAATGAGCAGTTCTTC.

This sequence joins TRBV7-2 and TRBJ1-6; D gene uncertain. The V gene's germline CDR1 is SGHTA and CDR2 FQGNSA. This CDR3 has 15 amino acids. V gave up 2 bases and J gave up 4 bases, with 9 bases separating them. The CDR3 sequence is CASSLRADYNSPLHF. As DNA, the CDR3 is TGTGCCAGCAGCTTACGAGCTGATTATAATTCACCCCTCCACTTT.

The chain recombines TRBV5-1 with TRBJ1-1, with TRBD1 matching 12 bases. V was clipped by 4 bases and J by 0 bases; unmatched bases: 16. The germline V gene has CDR1 SGHRS and CDR2 YFSETQ. This CDR3 has 20 amino acids. In DNA form, the CDR3 reads TGCGCCAGCAGCCCCCGCGGGGACAGGGGGCCCGCTGCCATGAACACTGAAGCTTTCTTT. Translated: CASSPRGDRGPAAMNTEAFF.

V and J are TRBV28 and TRBJ1-2, with D perhaps TRBD1 (5 bases). The ends were cut back, 5 bases at V and 8 bases at J, with 15 bases in the middle. Germline lookup yields CDR1 MDHEN and CDR2 SYDVKM. This CDR3 comprises 13 residues. CDR3 DNA sequence: TGTGCCAGCAGTCGTGGGGGGAATAGGGGCTACACCTTC. This encodes CASSRGGNRGYTF.

The chain joins TRBV6-5 to TRBJ2-7; 9 nucleotides align to TRBD1. The V segment lost 6 bases and the J segment 6 bases; nucleotides outside the gene matches: 9. The CDR3 runs to 14 residues. The germline V gene encodes CDR1 MNHEY and CDR2 SVGAGI. The CDR3 nucleotides are TGTGCCAGCAGACCCGGGACAGGGCAGAGCGAGCAGTACTTC. This sequence encodes CASRPGTGQSEQYF.

The V gene is TRBV9, the J gene TRBJ2-1, with TRBD1 matching 8 bases. CDR1 and CDR2 from the germline V gene are SGDLS and YYNGEE. This CDR3 is built from 14 residues. The V segment lost 4 bases and the J segment 4 bases; nucleotides outside the gene matches: 4. CDR3 residues: CASSPRDRYNEQFF. The CDR3 region has the DNA TGTGCCAGCAGCCCCCGGGACAGGTACAATGAGCAGTTCTTC.

The chain couples TRBV6-5 to TRBJ2-2; no clear D gene. CDR3 length equals 16 residues. The germline V gene encodes CDR1 MNHEY and CDR2 SVGAGI. The V end lost 2 bases, the J end lost 2 bases, and 12 bases lay between the germline ends. Written as DNA, the CDR3 is TGTGCCAGCAGTTACATTAACACTATTAACACCGGGGAGCTGTTTTTT. Residues: CASSYINTINTGELFF.

This chain uses TRBV11-2 with TRBJ2-5; TRBD2 matches at 15 bases. CDR1 is SGHAT and CDR2 is FQNNGV in the germline V gene. CDR3 size: 16 residues. Trimming cost V 4 bases and J 3 bases; bases outside gene matches: 3. CDR3 residues: CASSSRTSGGEETQYF. CDR3 in DNA: TGTGCCAGCAGCTCCCGGACTAGCGGGGGGGAAGAGACCCAGTACTTC.

The rearrangement uses TRBV7-2 and TRBJ1-1; weak D call: TRBD1 (5 bases). Germline V CDR1 and CDR2: SGHTA, FQGNSA. The ends were cut back, 0 bases at V and 0 bases at J, with 11 bases in the middle. The CDR3 spans 16 residues. The CDR3, as DNA: TGTGCCAGCAGCTTAGCTAGGAGGGGCGTGAACACTGAAGCTTTCTTT. It encodes CASSLARRGVNTEAFF.

This clone was detected only a few times. The V and J genes are TRBV7-2 and TRBJ2-1; D is unclear. The CDR3 loop spans 13 amino acids. The germline V gene has CDR1 SGHTA and CDR2 FQGNSA. The V gene lost 0 bases and the J gene lost 9 bases, with 9 bases spanning the gap. The CDR3 bases are TGTGCCAGCAGCTTAGCTGGGCTTTTTGAGCAGTTCTTC. Amino acid sequence: CASSLAGLFEQFF.

This chain joins TRBV5-5 and TRBJ2-7; 9 bases fit TRBD1. This CDR3 is built from 12 residues. Trimming at V came to 4 bases and at J to 12 bases, leaving 8 bases not matched to a gene. Germline-derived CDR1 and CDR2 are SGHKS and YYEKEE (reference sequence). CDR3 nucleotide sequence: TGTGCCAGCAGCGCGGACAGGGGAGTCCCGTACTTC. Translation gives CASSADRGVPYF.

This chain joins TRBV27 and TRBJ1-2; 7 bases line up with TRBD1. Germline V gene lookup returns CDR1 MNHEY and CDR2 SMNVEV (reference sequence). The CDR3 is 13 amino acids. Trimming removed 4 bases from V and 5 bases from J; junction bases left unmatched: 4. CDR3 DNA: TGTGCCAGCAGTTCGACAGGGTTGTATGGCTACACCTTC. It specifies CASSSTGLYGYTF.

The chain links TRBV15 to TRBJ2-3; D remains ambiguous. This CDR3 has 15 residues. Per germline, CDR1 LNHNV and CDR2 YYDKDF (reference sequence). The ends were cut back, 3 bases at V and 0 bases at J, with 10 bases in the middle. The chain's CDR3 is CATSSRLASTDTQYF. The CDR3 nucleotides are TGTGCCACCAGCAGCAGACTTGCTAGCACAGATACGCAGTATTTT.

This chain connects TRBV7-9 to TRBJ1-3, with 10 bases that match TRBD1. CDR1 SEHNR and CDR2 FQNEAQ come from the germline V gene (reference sequence). The CDR3 totals 14 residues. V trimming: 7 bases; J trimming: 4 bases; junction bases outside the gene matches: 4. In nucleotides, the CDR3 is TGTGCCAGCACCGACAGGGGGCCAGGAAACACCATATATTTT. Amino acids: CASTDRGPGNTIYF.

V gene TRBV19 combines with J gene TRBJ2-3; D remains unclear. Germline V CDR1 and CDR2: LNHDA, SQIVND (reference sequence). The length of the CDR3 is 15 residues. V lost 7 bases and J 0 bases, leaving 14 bases between the germline ends. The CDR3 is CASTAGKTSTDTQYF. The CDR3 bases are TGTGCCAGTACCGCAGGAAAAACAAGCACAGATACGCAGTATTTT.